The clone carrying this T cell receptor beta chain was recorded once. As yet, its antigen is unknown. This sample is part of a study of PD-1 blockade in classical Hodgkin lymphoma. As for the study in general: The study gave patients nivolumab 3 mg/kg intravenously every 2 weeks. Study findings and constraints: The CD4+ diversity rise by C4D1 was clearest in complete responders. Partial responders and progressors had significantly lower baseline TCR diversity. Exclusion applied to patients who initiated nivolumab less than 1 year following ASCT.

All trial patients relapsed after autologous stem cell transplantation. The CDR3 length is 15 residues. V lost 2 bases and J lost 3; bases outside the gene matches: 7. Germline-derived CDR1 and CDR2 are MGHRA and YSYEKL. Sequencing used immunoSEQ multiplex PCR; TCRdb keeps in-frame clones, though not all of them. The repertoire holds approximately 15,000 clones, with 82% as singletons. This clonotype was sampled from a human donor with classical Hodgkin lymphoma. The chain uses TRBV4-1 and TRBJ2-7, with 7 bases matching TRBD1. The sequencing used peripheral blood mononuclear cells (PBMCs), collected before the second cycle of nivolumab. The CDR3 protein is CASSQNRDSNYEQYF. CDR3 coding DNA: TGCGCCAGCAGCCAAAACCGGGACAGCAACTACGAGCAGTACTTC.